This T cell receptor beta chain was sequenced during a study of cytomegalovirus exposure and HLA in healthy donors. Study information: Researchers previously reported finding more than 100 million unique TCR beta sequences from 150 million to 200 million T cells.

Concerning this clone itself: What it binds is not known.

Samples came from healthy bone marrow donors. Whole-study findings and limits: An analysis done earlier found most TCR beta V segments productive about 90% or about 30% of the time. Presence/absence analyses rested on an assumption that sequencing depth was roughly uniform across donors.

With V trimmed by 4 bases and J by 4 bases, 7 bases remained unmatched. CDR3 size: 15 residues. Germline loops: CDR1 MDHEN, CDR2 SYDVKM. PCR involved 60 Vbeta and 13 Jbeta primers. The method was immunoSEQ multiplex PCR; TCRdb's version includes in-frame clones alone and lacks a portion of them. The sample carries roughly 180,000 clones, 60% to 85% recorded once. The source material was PBMCs. This TCR was sampled from a male donor in good health and CMV-seronegative. The chain links TRBV28 to TRBJ1-1, with 9 bases lining up with TRBD1. CDR3 bases: TGTGCCAGCAGTTCACAGGGACAGGGACCCACTGAAGCTTTCTTT. It codes for CASSSQGQGPTEAFF.